This entry lists 15 T cell receptor beta chains sequenced from one sample in a study of radiotherapy plus CTLA-4 blockade in lung cancer (dated by TCRdb to 2016 to 2019). The receptor library was made with the immunoSEQ multiplex PCR assay. What TCRdb holds here is the immuneACCESS table cut down to in-frame rearrangements. Part of the clones is not present; checked against another copy, under half of the missing clones reflect an unresolved V gene, and the others are unexplained. The sample yields 65,000 to 90,000 clones; around 87% were counted once. The biggest ten clones account for 35% to 45% of the sample. The sequencing used peripheral blood, collected from a patient treated with radiotherapy plus ipilimumab. The origin of the receptors is a human donor with non-small cell lung cancer that progressed on radiotherapy plus ipilimumab.

The rearrangement uses TRBV5-4 and TRBJ2-7; 11 nucleotides agree with TRBD2. The V and J ends lost 2 bases and 5 bases, in that order; junction bases with no gene match: 18. The germline V gene has CDR1 SGHNT and CDR2 YYREEE (reference sequence). The CDR3 is 19 residues long. CDR3 DNA: TGTGCCAGCAGCTTAAGACTAGCGGGAATAGCGGTGAGAGCTCACGAGCAGTACGTC. Its protein product is CASSLRLAGIAVRAHEQYV.

The chain combines TRBV30 with TRBJ2-2, with 9 bases matching TRBD2. The CDR3 totals 15 residues. Germline V lookup: CDR1 GTSNPN, CDR2 SVGIG (reference sequence). The J segment lost 1 base and the V segment lost 4 bases, leaving 4 bases of the junction unmatched. Here the CDR3 reads CAWNSGSGNTGELFF. Here the CDR3 DNA reads TGTGCCTGGAATAGCGGGAGTGGGAACACCGGGGAGCTGTTTTTT.

The chain employs TRBV12-5 and TRBJ2-2; 8 bases align to TRBD1. With 6 bases clipped from V and 1 base from J, the junction kept 4 bases outside the gene matches. Germline V lookup: CDR1 LGHNT, CDR2 FRNRAP. There are 15 residues in the CDR3. The CDR3 sequence: CASGHGQGNTGELFF. The CDR3, as DNA: TGTGCTAGTGGCCACGGACAGGGGAACACCGGGGAGCTGTTTTTT.

The CDR3 nucleotides read TGTGCCAGCAGTCTCGGACAGGGTGGCTACACCTTC. It codes for CASSLGQGGYTF. This chain links TRBV28 with TRBJ1-2; TRBD1 aligns across 8 bases. Germline values: CDR1 MDHEN, CDR2 SYDVKM. Trimming cost V 5 bases and J 7 bases; bases outside gene matches: 3. The CDR3 runs 12 residues.

V gene TRBV5-1 combines with J gene TRBJ1-2; D call uncertain. V gave up 1 base and J gave up 4 bases, with 11 bases separating them. In germline, CDR1 is SGHRS, CDR2 YFSETQ. CDR3 length: 14 residues. CDR3 region: CASSLLSRFYGYTF. The CDR3 DNA reads TGCGCCAGCAGCTTGCTCTCACGGTTCTATGGCTACACCTTC.

This clone was observed once. The chain joins TRBV5-6 to TRBJ1-3; D is perhaps TRBD1 (5 bases). V lost 4 bases to trimming and J lost 2 bases, with 10 bases between them. The CDR3 is 14 amino acids. CDR1 and CDR2 from the germline V gene are SGHDT and YYEEEE. The CDR3 loop reads CASSPRGAGNTIYF. CDR3 nucleotide sequence: TGTGCCAGCAGCCCCCGGGGGGCTGGAAACACCATATATTTT.

The chain is built from TRBV5-5 and TRBJ1-1; a possible D gene is TRBD1 (5 bases). The germline V and J ends were trimmed by 6 bases and 1 base, with 16 bases remaining between them. From germline, CDR1 is SGHKS and CDR2 YYEKEE (reference sequence). This CDR3 has 15 residues. Here the CDR3 reads CASTQSGAANTEAFF. The CDR3, as DNA: TGTGCCAGCACCCAAAGCGGGGCGGCGAACACTGAAGCTTTCTTT.

In DNA, the CDR3 is TGCAGTGCGAACCAGGACTACGAGCAGTACTTC. Translation: CSANQDYEQYF. The chain recombines TRBV20-1 with TRBJ2-7; D gene unclear. Germline CDR1 and CDR2: DFQATT and SNEGSKA (reference sequence). The CDR3 extends over 11 amino acids. V was trimmed by 6 bases and J by 3 bases, leaving 9 bases between them.

This chain joins TRBV6-1 and TRBJ2-7; 11 positions agree with TRBD2. Unmatched junction bases numbered 3, after V lost 5 bases and J lost 3 bases. There are 14 residues in the CDR3. Germline CDR1 and CDR2: MNHNS and SASEGT. The CDR3 protein is CASSQGTSGYEQYF. In DNA form, the CDR3 reads TGTGCCAGCAGTCAAGGGACTAGCGGCTACGAGCAGTACTTC.

The chain carries TRBV7-9 and TRBJ2-7; a weak D match, TRBD2 (6 bases). CDR3 size: 17 residues. Trimming took off 1 base at V and 0 bases at J, with 16 bases between the two ends. Germline V gene lookup returns CDR1 SEHNR and CDR2 FQNEAQ (reference sequence). The DNA for the CDR3 is TGTGCCAGCAGCTTAGGGGCTAGCGCCATTGGCTCCTACGAGCAGTACGTC. Protein sequence: CASSLGASAIGSYEQYV.

This sequence joins TRBV7-8 and TRBJ2-1; a possible D gene is TRBD2 (6 bases). Germline V gene sequence: CDR1 SGHVS, CDR2 FQNEAQ. V lost 7 bases and J 8 bases, leaving 15 bases between the germline ends. CDR3 length: 13 residues. Here the CDR3 reads CASNSGRSDEQFF. The CDR3 DNA reads TGTGCCAGCAATTCGGGGAGGTCTGATGAGCAGTTCTTC.

This clone was counted a few times. This chain connects TRBV6-5 to TRBJ2-7, with 12 bases that match TRBD2. Per the germline V gene, CDR1 is MNHEY and CDR2 is SVGAGI. V shed 6 bases, J shed 3 bases, and the junction held 3 bases outside the gene matches. The CDR3 contains 14 residues. The CDR3 coding sequence is TGTGCCAGCAGCTCTAGCGGGAGGGGCTACGAGCAGTACTTC. It specifies CASSSSGRGYEQYF.

The chain uses TRBV22-1 and TRBJ2-6; the table assigns TRBD2, which was not confirmed against the DNA. TRBV22-1 constitutes a pseudogene. This CDR3 comprises 18 residues. CDR3 sequence (DNA): TGTCCTGGGAGACGCCAAAGAAGCGAACAAAGTCGGGCCAACGTCCTGACTTTC. Its translation: CPGRRQRSEQSRANVLTF.

This clone occurred once. The CDR3, as DNA: TGTGCCAGCAGTGACCGGGGGGGCTATACTAACTATGGCTACACCTTC. Translating gives CASSDRGGYTNYGYTF. The V and J genes are TRBV6-1 and TRBJ1-2; maybe TRBD1 (6 bases). The CDR3 has 16 amino acids. Per the germline V gene, CDR1 is MNHNS and CDR2 is SASEGT. V lost 3 bases to trimming and J lost 0 bases, with 14 bases between them.

This CDR3 reads CASSLGLNTGELFF. CDR3 nucleotides: TGTGCCAGTAGTTTAGGGCTGAACACCGGGGAGCTGTTTTTT. This chain links TRBV19 with TRBJ2-2, with unresolved D. The CDR3 has 14 residues. Germline-derived CDR1 and CDR2 are LNHDA and SQIVND (reference sequence). V lost 5 bases and J lost 1, with 8 bases in between.